The entry below gives a single TCR beta chain sequence along with its context. Its cognate antigen is unknown. These data come from a study of cytomegalovirus exposure and HLA in healthy donors. General study results and limits: As a later analysis showed, a missense DCLRE1C variant was linked to trimming of TCR beta V- and J-genes. Investigators reported 164 TCR beta chains as tied to cytomegalovirus. A prior analysis recorded that most TCR beta V segments were productive about 87% or about 30% of the time. The authors later found HLA-associated TCR beta chains more clonally expanded than equally common others.

This CDR3 comprises 15 residues. Germline values: CDR1 MNHNS, CDR2 SASEGT. The trim removed 8 bases at V and 2 bases at J, leaving 12 bases unmatched. The PCR used 60 Vbeta and 13 Jbeta primers. The protocol was immunoSEQ multiplex PCR, while the TCRdb copy is restricted to in-frame clones and leaves out a portion. The sample lists about 130,000 clones; approximately 78% were seen once. The sequencing input was PBMCs. This chain joins TRBV6-1 and TRBJ2-7; 7 bases align to TRBD1. This clonotype was obtained from a woman aged 50 to 60 in good health and CMV-seropositive. The CDR3: CASALLQGQPYEQYF. DNA of the CDR3: TGTGCCAGCGCTCTTCTACAGGGGCAACCCTACGAGCAGTACTTC.